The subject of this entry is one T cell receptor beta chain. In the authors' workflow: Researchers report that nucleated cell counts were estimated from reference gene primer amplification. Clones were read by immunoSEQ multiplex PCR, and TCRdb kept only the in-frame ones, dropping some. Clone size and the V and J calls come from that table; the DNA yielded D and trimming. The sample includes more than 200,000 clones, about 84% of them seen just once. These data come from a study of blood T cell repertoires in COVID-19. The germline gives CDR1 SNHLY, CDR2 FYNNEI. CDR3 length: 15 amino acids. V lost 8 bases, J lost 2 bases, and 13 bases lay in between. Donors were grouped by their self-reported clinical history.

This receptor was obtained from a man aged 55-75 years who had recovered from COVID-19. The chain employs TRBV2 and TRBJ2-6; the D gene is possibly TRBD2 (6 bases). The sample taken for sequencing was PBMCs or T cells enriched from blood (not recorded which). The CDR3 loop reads CASPAEGAGANVLTF. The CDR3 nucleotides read TGTGCCAGCCCGGCGGAGGGCGCTGGGGCCAACGTCCTGACTTTC.